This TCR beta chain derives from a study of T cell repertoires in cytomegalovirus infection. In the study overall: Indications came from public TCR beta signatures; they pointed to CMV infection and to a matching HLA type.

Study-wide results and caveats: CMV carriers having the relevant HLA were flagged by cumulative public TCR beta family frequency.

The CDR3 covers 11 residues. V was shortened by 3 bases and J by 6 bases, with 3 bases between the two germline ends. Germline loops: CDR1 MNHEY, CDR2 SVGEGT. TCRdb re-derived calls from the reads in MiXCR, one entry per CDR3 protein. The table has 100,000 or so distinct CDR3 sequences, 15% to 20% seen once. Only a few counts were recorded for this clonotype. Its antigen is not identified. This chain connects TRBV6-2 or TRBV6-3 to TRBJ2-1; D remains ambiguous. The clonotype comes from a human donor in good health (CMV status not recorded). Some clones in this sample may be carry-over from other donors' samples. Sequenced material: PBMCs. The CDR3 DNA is TGTGCCAGCAGTTATTCCAATGAGCAGTTCTTC. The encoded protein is CASSYSNEQFF.